This is a list of T cell receptor beta chains from one sample in a study of blood T cell repertoires in COVID-19. Generated by immunoSEQ multiplex PCR, the TCRdb table keeps only in-frame clones and is missing some. Altogether 90,000 to 120,000 clones are present, around 87% being singletons, with the ten largest covering around 15%. Sequencing was performed on peripheral blood. All receptors come from a man between 50 and 59 years old with acute or convalescent COVID-19. The CDR3 runs from the conserved cysteine through the conserved F or W. The D gene is left open where the match is weak. Size values are once, few and many counts, or a class for expanded clones, and some rows have none.

13,.,.,TRBV11-2,TRBJ2-7,TGTGCCAGCAGCCCCGGGACACACTACGAGCAGTACTTC,CASSPGTHYEQYF
13,.,once,TRBV2,TRBJ1-2,TGTGCCAGCAGGGAATCACAGGGAGGGGGCTACACCTTC,CASRESQGGGYTF
13,.,.,TRBV18,TRBJ1-2,TGTGCCAGCTCTCCCCCGGGAGACTATGGCTACACCTTC,CASSPPGDYGYTF
13,.,.,TRBV12-3/TRBV12-4,TRBJ2-7,TGTGCCAGCAGTTTATTGCGGGATAGCGAGCAGTACTTC,CASSLLRDSEQYF
18,TRBD1,.,TRBV28,TRBJ2-3,TGTGCCAGCAGTCCCCTGGGTTTGGGACAGGGGGATGTGGATACGCAGTATTTT,CASSPLGLGQGDVDTQYF
14,TRBD2,few,TRBV10-2,TRBJ2-7,TGCGCCAGCAGTGAGTCGGGACTATCCTACGAGCAGTACTTC,CASSESGLSYEQYF
18,TRBD1,.,TRBV18,TRBJ2-7,TGTGCCAGCTCACGGGACAGGACCCCTTTGGACTATATCTACGAGCAGTACTTC,CASSRDRTPLDYIYEQYF
16,TRBD2,.,TRBV5-6,TRBJ2-5,TGTGCCAGCAGCTACGTCCTAGCGGGTGACCAAGAGACCCAGTACTTC,CASSYVLAGDQETQYF
15,.,.,TRBV7-2,TRBJ1-4,TGTGCCAGCAGCCCCTACGGGGCCAGGGGTGAAAAACTGTTTTTT,CASSPYGARGEKLFF
15,TRBD2,.,TRBV10-2,TRBJ2-2,TGCGCCAGCAGTATAGCGGGAGGGCCCACCGGGGAGCTGTTTTTT,CASSIAGGPTGELFF
16,TRBD2,.,TRBV6-2/TRBV6-3,TRBJ2-3,TGTGCCAGCAGTAGGCCTCCGACGGGAGGAAAAGATACGCAGTATTTT,CASSRPPTGGKDTQYF
15,.,.,TRBV7-2,TRBJ2-1,TGTGCCAGCAGCTCGACCCGGAGGGTCTACAATGAGCAGTTCTTC,CASSSTRRVYNEQFF
17,.,.,TRBV11-2,TRBJ2-2,TGTGCCAGCAGCACTTGGTCCGTATCTATCCTGCCCGGGGAGCTGTTTTTT,CASSTWSVSILPGELFF
15,TRBD1,.,TRBV18,TRBJ1-6,TGTGCCAGCTCACGAACGGACAGGGGGAATTCACCCCTCCACTTT,CASSRTDRGNSPLHF
15,.,.,TRBV19,TRBJ2-4,TGTGCCAGTACCCCTCCGGGACTAGCCAAAAACATTCAGTACTTC,CASTPPGLAKNIQYF
14,.,.,TRBV10-3,TRBJ2-3,TGTGCCATCAGTGGGGAAGGGGTTACAGATACGCAGTATTTT,CAISGEGVTDTQYF
18,TRBD2,once,TRBV14,TRBJ2-2,TGTGCCAGCAGCCCTTGGCCGGGACTAGCGGGAGAGGCCGGGGAGCTGTTTTTT,CASSPWPGLAGEAGELFF
14,TRBD1,.,TRBV6-5,TRBJ2-1,TGTGCCAGCAGGGGACAGGGGCGCTACAATGAGCAGTTCTTC,CASRGQGRYNEQFF
13,TRBD1,.,TRBV5-1,TRBJ1-1,TGCGCCAGCAGCTTACAGGGGAGCACTGAAGCTTTCTTT,CASSLQGSTEAFF
15,.,.,TRBV5-5,TRBJ2-1,TGTGCCAGCAGCTTTTTGGCGGGTTTCAGGAATGAGCAGTTCTTC,CASSFLAGFRNEQFF
14,TRBD1,.,TRBV29-1,TRBJ2-3,TGCAGCGTCTTATACAGGGGGACCACAGATACGCAGTATTTT,CSVLYRGTTDTQYF
16,TRBD2,.,TRBV20-1,TRBJ2-1,TGCAGTGCTACTGACCGTAGCGGGAGGGTTGGGGATGAGCAGTTCTTC,CSATDRSGRVGDEQFF
14,TRBD1,.,TRBV19,TRBJ2-1,TGTGCCAGTAGGCGGGACAGGGGGCAGGGTGAGCAGTTCTTC,CASRRDRGQGEQFF
16,TRBD2,.,TRBV24-1,TRBJ2-3,TGTGCCACCAGTGATCCTCCTAGCGGGAGAACAGATACGCAGTATTTT,CATSDPPSGRTDTQYF
17,.,.,TRBV4-1,TRBJ2-2,TGCGCCAGCAGCCAAAGGGAGCGGGTCGCGAACACCGGGGAGCTGTTTTTT,CASSQRERVANTGELFF
17,.,.,TRBV14,TRBJ1-4,TGTGCCAGCAGCCAAGATCAGGTCCCTACAACTAATGAAAAACTGTTTTTT,CASSQDQVPTTNEKLFF
16,TRBD1,.,TRBV7-9,TRBJ1-5,TGTGCCAGCAGCTTAGGGACAGGGTTGGCCAATCAGCCCCAGCATTTT,CASSLGTGLANQPQHF
12,.,once,TRBV3-1/TRBV3-2,TRBJ2-2,TGTGCCAGCAGCCAAGTATCCGGGGAGCTGTTTTTT,CASSQVSGELFF
16,.,.,TRBV4-1,TRBJ2-1,TGCGCCAGCAGCCAAGGTTGGATTCGTCCGGGTAGTGAGCAGTTCTTC,CASSQGWIRPGSEQFF
14,.,.,TRBV5-4,TRBJ1-2,TGTGCCAGCAGCTTGGCCGGGGTTTCTGACGGCTACACCTTC,CASSLAGVSDGYTF
15,TRBD1,.,TRBV28,TRBJ2-1,TGTGCCATCTCCCCCGGGACAGGGGATTGGAATGAGCAGTTCTTC,CAISPGTGDWNEQFF
12,.,.,TRBV5-4,TRBJ2-6,TGTGCCAGCAGCTTGGACATGGACGTCCTGACTTTC,CASSLDMDVLTF
16,.,.,TRBV28,TRBJ1-5,TGTGCCAGCAGTTTACCCCTTGGAGGAGGGGAGAAGTCCCAGCATTTT,CASSLPLGGGEKSQHF
18,TRBD2,once,TRBV30,TRBJ2-2,TGTGCCTGGACCCGTGGACTAGCGGGCCTCGCGACCACCGGGGAGCTGTTTTTT,CAWTRGLAGLATTGELFF
14,TRBD1,.,TRBV19,TRBJ1-2,TGTGCCAGTAGTACCCGACAGGGAAACTATGGCTACACCTTC,CASSTRQGNYGYTF
13,TRBD1,.,TRBV10-3,TRBJ2-7,TGTGCCATCAGTGGGGACAGGGGGGGCGAGCAGTACTTC,CAISGDRGGEQYF
12,.,.,TRBV6-5,TRBJ2-7,TGTGCCAGCGGAACAGTTCCCTACGAGCAGTACTTC,CASGTVPYEQYF
14,.,.,TRBV3-1/TRBV3-2,TRBJ1-2,TGTGCCAGCAGCCAGGGCAGGGAGGTCTATGGCTACACCTTC,CASSQGREVYGYTF
13,.,.,TRBV19,TRBJ1-1,TGTGCCAGTACTGTGCCTCCCCACTCTGAAGCTTTCTTT,CASTVPPHSEAFF
16,.,.,TRBV18,TRBJ2-2,TGTGCCAGCTCACCACTTGGACTTCCGAACACCGGGGAGCTGTTTTTT,CASSPLGLPNTGELFF
16,TRBD1,few,TRBV3-1/TRBV3-2,TRBJ2-7,TGTGCCAGCAGCCATACAGGGACAGGTCCTTCCTACGAGCAGTACTTC,CASSHTGTGPSYEQYF
13,TRBD1,.,TRBV5-4,TRBJ1-4,TGTGCCAGCAGCCCGGGACAGGGTGAAAAACTGTTTTTT,CASSPGQGEKLFF
15,.,.,TRBV5-1,TRBJ1-3,TGCGCCAGCAGCTACCTTCAGGGCGGTGGAAACACCATATATTTT,CASSYLQGGGNTIYF
17,TRBD1,.,TRBV2,TRBJ2-6,TGTGCCAGCAGGGAAGGGACAGGGTCCTCTGGGGCCAACGTCCTGACTTTC,CASREGTGSSGANVLTF
13,.,.,TRBV5-1,TRBJ2-2,TGCGCCAGCAGCTTGGTGGCTCCCGGGGAGCTGTTTTTT,CASSLVAPGELFF
13,.,.,TRBV2,TRBJ2-2,TGTGCCAGCAGTCGCACTAACACCGGGGAGCTGTTTTTT,CASSRTNTGELFF
15,.,few,TRBV2,TRBJ1-6,TGTGCCAGCAGCCAAAGGGACTTCACCGGTTCACCCCTCCACTTT,CASSQRDFTGSPLHF
13,.,once,TRBV5-1,TRBJ2-4,TGCGCCAGCAGCTTCCAGGGGTCAAACATTCAGTACTTC,CASSFQGSNIQYF
14,.,.,TRBV11-2,TRBJ2-7,TGTGCCAGCAGCTTAGGGACACTTACCTACGAGCAGTACTTC,CASSLGTLTYEQYF
13,.,.,TRBV5-4,TRBJ2-3,TGTGCCAGCAGCGACAGTAGCACAGATACGCAGTATTTT,CASSDSSTDTQYF
13,.,once,TRBV7-2,TRBJ2-7,TGTGCCAGCAGCAGATGGACATCGTACGAGCAGTACTTC,CASSRWTSYEQYF
14,TRBD1,.,TRBV5-4,TRBJ2-7,TGTGCCAGCAGCGTGGGACAGGGGGCGGGGGAGCAGTACTTC,CASSVGQGAGEQYF
14,TRBD1,once,TRBV19,TRBJ2-3,TGTGCCAGTAGTTCTCCGGGACAGGGGGATACGCAGTATTTT,CASSSPGQGDTQYF
15,.,.,TRBV18,TRBJ1-1,TGTGCCAGCTCAACGGGACTGGGAAAGAACACTGAAGCTTTCTTT,CASSTGLGKNTEAFF
11,.,.,TRBV20-1,TRBJ2-1,TGCAGTGTCCGCAGGGACAATGAGCAGTTCTTC,CSVRRDNEQFF